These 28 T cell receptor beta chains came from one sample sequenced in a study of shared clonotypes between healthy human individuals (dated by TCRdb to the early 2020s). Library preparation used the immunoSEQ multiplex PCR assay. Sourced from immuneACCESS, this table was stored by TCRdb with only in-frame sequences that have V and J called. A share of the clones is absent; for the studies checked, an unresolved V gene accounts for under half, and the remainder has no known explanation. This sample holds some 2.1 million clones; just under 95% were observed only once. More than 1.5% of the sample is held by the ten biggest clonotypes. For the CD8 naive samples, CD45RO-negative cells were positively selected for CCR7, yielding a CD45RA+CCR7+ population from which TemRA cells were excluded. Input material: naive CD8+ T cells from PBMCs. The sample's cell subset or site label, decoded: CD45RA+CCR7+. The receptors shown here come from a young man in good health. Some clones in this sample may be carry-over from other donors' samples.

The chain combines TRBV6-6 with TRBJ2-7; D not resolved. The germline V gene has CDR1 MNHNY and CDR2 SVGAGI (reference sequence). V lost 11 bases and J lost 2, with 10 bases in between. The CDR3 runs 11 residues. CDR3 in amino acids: CACGTTYEQYF. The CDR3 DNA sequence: TGTGCCTGCGGCACAACCTACGAGCAGTACTTC.

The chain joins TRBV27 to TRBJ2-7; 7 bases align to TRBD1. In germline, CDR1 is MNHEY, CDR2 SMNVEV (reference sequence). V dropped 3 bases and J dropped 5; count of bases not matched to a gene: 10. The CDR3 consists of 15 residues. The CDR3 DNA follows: TGTGCCAGCAGTTTGCAAGCGACAGGGTACGACGAGCAGTACTTC. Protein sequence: CASSLQATGYDEQYF.

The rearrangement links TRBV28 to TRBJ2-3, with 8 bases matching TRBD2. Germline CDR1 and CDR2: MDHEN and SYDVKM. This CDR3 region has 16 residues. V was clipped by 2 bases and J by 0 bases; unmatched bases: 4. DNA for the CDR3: TGTGCCAGCAGTTTACCGACGGGAGGGAGCACAGATACGCAGTATTTT. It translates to CASSLPTGGSTDTQYF.

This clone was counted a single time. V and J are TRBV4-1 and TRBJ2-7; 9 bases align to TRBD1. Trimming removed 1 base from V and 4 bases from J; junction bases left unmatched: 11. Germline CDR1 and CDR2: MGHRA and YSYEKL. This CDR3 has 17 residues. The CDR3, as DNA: TGCGCCAGCAGCCAAGTGCTACGGGACAGGGTGGGATACGAGCAGTACTTC. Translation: CASSQVLRDRVGYEQYF.

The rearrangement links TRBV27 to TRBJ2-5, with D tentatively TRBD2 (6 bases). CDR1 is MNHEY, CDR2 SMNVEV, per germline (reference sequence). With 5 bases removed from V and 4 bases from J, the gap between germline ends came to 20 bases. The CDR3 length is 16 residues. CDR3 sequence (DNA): TGTGCCAGCAGTCCCCGACCGTGGGACTCCGGAGAGACCCAGTACTTC. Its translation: CASSPRPWDSGETQYF.

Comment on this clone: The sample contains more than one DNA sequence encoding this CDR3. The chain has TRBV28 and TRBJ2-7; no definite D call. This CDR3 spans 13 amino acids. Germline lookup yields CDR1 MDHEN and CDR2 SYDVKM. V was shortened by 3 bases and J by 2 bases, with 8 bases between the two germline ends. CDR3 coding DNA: TGTGCCAGCAGTTTTTCAGGTGCCTACGAGCAGTACTTC. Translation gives CASSFSGAYEQYF.

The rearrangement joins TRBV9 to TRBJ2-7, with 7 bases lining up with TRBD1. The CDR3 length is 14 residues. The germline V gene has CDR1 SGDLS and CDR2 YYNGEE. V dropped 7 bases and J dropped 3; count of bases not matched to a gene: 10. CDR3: CASGPGQKLYEQYF. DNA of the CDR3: TGTGCCAGCGGACCGGGACAGAAACTCTACGAGCAGTACTTC.

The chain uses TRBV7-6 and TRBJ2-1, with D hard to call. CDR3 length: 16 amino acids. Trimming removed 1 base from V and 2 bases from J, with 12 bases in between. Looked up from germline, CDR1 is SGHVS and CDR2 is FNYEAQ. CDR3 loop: CASSLEVLIAYNEQFF. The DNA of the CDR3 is TGTGCCAGCAGCTTAGAGGTACTTATCGCCTACAATGAGCAGTTCTTC.

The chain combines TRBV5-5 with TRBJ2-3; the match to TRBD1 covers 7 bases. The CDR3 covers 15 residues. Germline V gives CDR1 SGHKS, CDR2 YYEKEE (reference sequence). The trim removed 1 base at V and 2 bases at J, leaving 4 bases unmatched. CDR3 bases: TGTGCCAGCAGCTTGTACAGGGGATACACAGATACGCAGTATTTT. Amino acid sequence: CASSLYRGYTDTQYF.

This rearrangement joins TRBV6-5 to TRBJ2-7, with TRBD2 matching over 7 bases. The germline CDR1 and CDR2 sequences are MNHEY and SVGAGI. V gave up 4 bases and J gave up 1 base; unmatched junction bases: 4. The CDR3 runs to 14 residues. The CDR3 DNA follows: TGTGCCAGCAGTTCCCGTAGCGGGTCCTACGAGCAGTACTTC. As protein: CASSSRSGSYEQYF.

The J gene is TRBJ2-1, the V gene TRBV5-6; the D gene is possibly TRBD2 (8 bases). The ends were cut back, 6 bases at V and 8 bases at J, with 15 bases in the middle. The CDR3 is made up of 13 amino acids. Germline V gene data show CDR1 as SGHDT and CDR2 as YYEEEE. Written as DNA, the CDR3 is TGTGCCAGCACCTCGGGAGGGGGCTATGAGCAGTTCTTC. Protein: CASTSGGGYEQFF.

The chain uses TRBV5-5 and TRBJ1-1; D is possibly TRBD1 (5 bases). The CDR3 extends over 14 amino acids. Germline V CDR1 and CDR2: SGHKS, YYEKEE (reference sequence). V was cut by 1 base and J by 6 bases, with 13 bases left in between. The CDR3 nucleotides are TGTGCCAGCAGCTTGTATCTCAGGGACCCTGAAGCTTTCTTT. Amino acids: CASSLYLRDPEAFF. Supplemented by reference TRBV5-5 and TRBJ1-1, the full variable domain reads DAGVTQSPTHLIKTRGQQVTLRCSPISGHKSVSWYQQVLGQGPQFIFQYYEKEERGRGNFPDRFSARQFPNYSSELNVNALLLGDSALYLCASSLYLRDPEAFFGQGTRLTVV.

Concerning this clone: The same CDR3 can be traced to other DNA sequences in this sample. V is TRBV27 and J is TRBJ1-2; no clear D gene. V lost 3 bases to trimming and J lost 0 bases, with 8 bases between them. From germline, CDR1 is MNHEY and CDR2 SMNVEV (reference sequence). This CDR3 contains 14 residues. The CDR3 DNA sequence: TGTGCCAGCAGTTTTGGTGGAGCTAACTATGGCTACACCTTC. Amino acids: CASSFGGANYGYTF.

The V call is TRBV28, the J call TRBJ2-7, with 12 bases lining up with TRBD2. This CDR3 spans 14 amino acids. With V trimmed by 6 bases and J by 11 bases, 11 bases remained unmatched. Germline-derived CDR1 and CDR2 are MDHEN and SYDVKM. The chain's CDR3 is CASSDPGLAGIEYF. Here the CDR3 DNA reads TGTGCCAGCAGCGACCCCGGACTAGCGGGAATCGAGTACTTC.

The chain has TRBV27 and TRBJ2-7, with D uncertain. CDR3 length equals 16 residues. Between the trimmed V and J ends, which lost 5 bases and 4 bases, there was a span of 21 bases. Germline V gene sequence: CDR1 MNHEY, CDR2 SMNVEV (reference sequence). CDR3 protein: CASSLNRAPDGYEQYF. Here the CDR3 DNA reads TGTGCCAGCAGTCTCAACCGGGCCCCGGACGGATACGAGCAGTACTTC.

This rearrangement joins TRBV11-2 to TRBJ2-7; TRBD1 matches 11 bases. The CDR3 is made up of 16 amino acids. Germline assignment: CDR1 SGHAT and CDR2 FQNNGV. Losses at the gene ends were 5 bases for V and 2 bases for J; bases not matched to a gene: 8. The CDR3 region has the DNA TGTGCCAGCAGCCCCCGGGACAGGGGGTACACCTACGAGCAGTACTTC. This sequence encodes CASSPRDRGYTYEQYF.

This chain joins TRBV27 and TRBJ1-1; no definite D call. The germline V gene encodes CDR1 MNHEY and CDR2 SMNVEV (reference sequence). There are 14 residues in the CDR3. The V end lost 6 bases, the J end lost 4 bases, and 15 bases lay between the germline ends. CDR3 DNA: TGTGCCAGCAGCCTGACTCGGGCCAGCACTGAAGCTTTCTTT. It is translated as CASSLTRASTEAFF.

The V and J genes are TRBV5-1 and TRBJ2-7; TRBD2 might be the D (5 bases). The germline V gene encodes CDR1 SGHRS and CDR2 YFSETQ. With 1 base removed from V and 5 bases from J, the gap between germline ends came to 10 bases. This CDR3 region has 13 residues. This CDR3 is CASSLSSRDEQYF. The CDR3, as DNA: TGCGCCAGCAGCTTGTCCTCGCGGGACGAGCAGTACTTC.

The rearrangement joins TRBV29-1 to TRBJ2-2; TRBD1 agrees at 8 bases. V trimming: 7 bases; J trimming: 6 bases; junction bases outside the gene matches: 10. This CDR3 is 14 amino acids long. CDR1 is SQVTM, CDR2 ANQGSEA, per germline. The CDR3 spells CSALTGVAAGELFF. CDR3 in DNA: TGCAGCGCATTGACAGGGGTAGCGGCCGGGGAGCTGTTTTTT.

The CDR3 coding sequence is TGCGCCAGCAGTGAGTCTGCACTAGCGGGCACCGGGGAGCTGTTTTTT. It is translated as CASSESALAGTGELFF. The rearrangement links TRBV10-1 to TRBJ2-2; 9 bases fit TRBD2. J gave up 4 bases and V 0 bases, and 3 bases lay outside the gene matches. This CDR3 spans 16 amino acids. Germline CDR1 reads WNHNN; CDR2 reads SYGVQD (reference sequence).

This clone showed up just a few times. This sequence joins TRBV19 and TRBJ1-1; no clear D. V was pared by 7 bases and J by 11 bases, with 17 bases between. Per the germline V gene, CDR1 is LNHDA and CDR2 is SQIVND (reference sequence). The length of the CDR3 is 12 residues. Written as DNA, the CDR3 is TGTGCCAGTACCGCAGGACCGACCGGCGCTTTCTTT. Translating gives CASTAGPTGAFF. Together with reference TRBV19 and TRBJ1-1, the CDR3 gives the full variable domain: DGGITQSPKYLFRKEGQNVTLSCEQNLNHDAMYWYRQDPGQGLRLIYYSQIVNDFQKGDIAEGYSVSREKKESFPLTVTSAQKNPTAFYLCASTAGPTGAFFGQGTRLTVV.

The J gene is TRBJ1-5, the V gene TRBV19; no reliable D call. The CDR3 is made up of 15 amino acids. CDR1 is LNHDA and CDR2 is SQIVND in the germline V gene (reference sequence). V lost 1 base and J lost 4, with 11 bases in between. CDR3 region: CASSIAEIANQPQHF. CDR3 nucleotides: TGTGCCAGTAGTATAGCCGAAATAGCAAATCAGCCCCAGCATTTT.

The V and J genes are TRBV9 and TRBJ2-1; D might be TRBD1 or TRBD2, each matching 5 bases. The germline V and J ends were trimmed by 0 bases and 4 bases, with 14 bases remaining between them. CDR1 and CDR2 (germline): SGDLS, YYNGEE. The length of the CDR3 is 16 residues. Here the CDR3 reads CASSVAGTADYNEQFF. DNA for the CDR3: TGTGCCAGCAGCGTAGCTGGGACGGCGGATTACAATGAGCAGTTCTTC.

CDR3 loop: CASSLVYTGVREQYF. In DNA, the CDR3 is TGTGCCAGCAGTTTGGTGTACACGGGGGTTCGTGAGCAGTACTTC. The J gene is TRBJ2-7, the V gene TRBV27, with a tentative D call TRBD2 (6 bases). In germline, CDR1 is MNHEY, CDR2 SMNVEV (reference sequence). The V gene lost 3 bases and the J gene lost 7 bases, with 19 bases spanning the gap. The CDR3 covers 15 residues.

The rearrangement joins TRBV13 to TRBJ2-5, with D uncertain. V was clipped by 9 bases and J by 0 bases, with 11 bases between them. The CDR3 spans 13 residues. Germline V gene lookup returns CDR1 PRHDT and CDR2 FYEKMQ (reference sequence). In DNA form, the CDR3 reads TGTGCCAGTACCGTCGCCAACCAAGAGACCCAGTACTTC. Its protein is CASTVANQETQYF.

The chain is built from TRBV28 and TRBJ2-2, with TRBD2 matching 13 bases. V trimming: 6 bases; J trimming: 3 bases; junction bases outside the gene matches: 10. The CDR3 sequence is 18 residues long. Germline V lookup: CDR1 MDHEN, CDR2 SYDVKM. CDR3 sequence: CASRLLTSGRFDTGELFF. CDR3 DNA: TGTGCCAGCAGGCTATTGACTAGCGGGAGGTTCGACACCGGGGAGCTGTTTTTT.

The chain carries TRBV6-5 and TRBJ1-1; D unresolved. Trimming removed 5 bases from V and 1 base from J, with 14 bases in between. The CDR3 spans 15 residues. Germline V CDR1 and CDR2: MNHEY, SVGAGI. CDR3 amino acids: CASSLFLQKNTEAFF. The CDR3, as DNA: TGTGCCAGCAGTCTCTTTTTGCAAAAGAACACTGAAGCTTTCTTT.

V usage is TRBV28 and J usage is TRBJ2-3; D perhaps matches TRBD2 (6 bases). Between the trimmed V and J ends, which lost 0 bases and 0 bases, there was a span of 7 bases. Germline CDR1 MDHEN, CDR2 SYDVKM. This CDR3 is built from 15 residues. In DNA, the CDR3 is TGTGCCAGCAGTTTATGGCGGGACAGCACAGATACGCAGTATTTT. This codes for CASSLWRDSTDTQYF.